The 8 T cell receptor beta chains reported below all come from one sample, sequenced in a study of T cell changes during pregnancy in multiple sclerosis. Using immunoSEQ multiplex PCR, the repertoire was profiled, and TCRdb retains in-frame clones only, with some absent. The data hold tens of thousands of clones, with approximately 87% observed a single time. Sequencing used peripheral blood, obtained after pregnancy. Receptors were obtained from a female donor in good health, enrolled as a control in a pregnancy study.

This chain joins TRBV29-1 and TRBJ2-3, with TRBD1 matching 11 bases. V dropped 6 bases and J dropped 4; count of bases not matched to a gene: 6. Per germline, CDR1 SQVTM and CDR2 ANQGSEA. The CDR3 covers 14 residues. CDR3 amino acids: CSVRGQGAADTQYF. Here the CDR3 DNA reads TGCAGCGTCCGCGGACAGGGGGCTGCAGATACGCAGTATTTT.

The J gene is TRBJ2-5, the V gene TRBV7-6; 9 nucleotides agree with TRBD1. Trimming took 1 base from V and 2 from J; bases not matched to a gene: 5. The CDR3 length is 16 residues. The germline gives CDR1 SGHVS, CDR2 FNYEAQ. The CDR3 loop is CASSLVRTGDQETQYF. The CDR3 DNA sequence: TGTGCCAGCAGCTTAGTAAGGACAGGGGATCAAGAGACCCAGTACTTC.

The rearrangement uses TRBV18 and TRBJ1-1; D perhaps matches TRBD1 (6 bases). Germline CDR1 is KGHSH and CDR2 is LQKENI. The V end was cut by 2 bases, the J end by 1 base, with 11 bases between. The CDR3 spans 15 residues. The CDR3 here is CASSPVGTRNTEAFF. The CDR3 nucleotides read TGTGCCAGCTCACCAGTGGGGACACGGAACACTGAAGCTTTCTTT.

This clone was picked up one time. The chain carries TRBV18 and TRBJ1-1, with D perhaps TRBD1 (6 bases). V shed 6 bases and J shed 3 bases, with 17 bases lying between them. The CDR3 extends over 15 amino acids. Germline V gene data show CDR1 as KGHSH and CDR2 as LQKENI. The CDR3 region has the DNA TGTGCCAGCTCTCTCGCTCGTCGGACAGACACTGAAGCTTTCTTT. Its protein product is CASSLARRTDTEAFF.

The chain employs TRBV11-3 and TRBJ2-5; possibly TRBD2 for D (7 bases). The germline CDR1 and CDR2 sequences are SGHNT and YENEEA. The CDR3 extends over 12 amino acids. V lost 8 bases, J lost 4 bases, and 11 bases lay in between. The CDR3 is CASGGATETQYF. CDR3 nucleotides: TGTGCCAGCGGGGGGGCCACAGAGACCCAGTACTTC.

This clone was seen just once. The V call is TRBV5-1, the J call TRBJ2-7; a possible D gene is TRBD2 (5 bases). V was trimmed by 6 bases and J by 2 bases, leaving 12 bases between them. Germline V gene data show CDR1 as SGHRS and CDR2 as YFSETQ. The CDR3 is 13 amino acids. CDR3 nucleotides: TGCGCCAGCACCCCCTCGGGAACCTACGAGCAGTACTTC. The encoded protein is CASTPSGTYEQYF. The variable domain in full, completed from reference TRBV5-1 and TRBJ2-7, reads KAGVTQTPRYLIKTRGQQVTLSCSPISGHRSVSWYQQTPGQGLQFLFEYFSETQRNKGNFPGRFSGRQFSNSRSEMNVSTLELGDSALYLCASTPSGTYEQYFGPGTRLTVT.

The chain joins TRBV5-1 to TRBJ1-2, with TRBD1 identical over 7 bases. V dropped 4 bases and J dropped 6; count of bases not matched to a gene: 12. The CDR3 covers 15 residues. Germline-derived CDR1 and CDR2 are SGHRS and YFSETQ. In nucleotides, the CDR3 is TGCGCCAGCAGCGGGACCACAGGGGCGCGGGATGGCTACACCTTC. The encoded protein is CASSGTTGARDGYTF.

This clone was seen once. The chain combines TRBV7-6 with TRBJ2-1; no definite D call. V shed 5 bases and J shed 0 bases, with 17 bases lying between them. Germline V lookup: CDR1 SGHVS, CDR2 FNYEAQ. The CDR3 spans 17 residues. The CDR3 region is CASSPLIVQSSYNEQFF. The DNA of the CDR3 is TGTGCCAGCAGCCCACTTATAGTGCAAAGCTCCTACAATGAGCAGTTCTTC.